One and the same sample provided the 16 T cell receptor beta chains below, sequenced in a study of T cells after yellow fever vaccination. One entry per CDR3 protein results from TCRdb running MiXCR on the 5' RACE reads. The sample has a few hundred thousand distinct CDR3 sequences, 8.1% seen once. Sequencing was performed on PBMCs, taken more than 40 days after the first yellow fever vaccination. The source is a man aged 18-30 years who received the YFV17D yellow fever vaccine.

This clonotype was seen only a few times. The rearrangement uses TRBV4-3 and TRBJ1-1, with 7 bases fitting TRBD1. Germline V gene lookup returns CDR1 LGHNA and CDR2 YSLEER. Losses at the gene ends were 2 bases for V and 3 bases for J; bases not matched to a gene: 3. CDR3 length equals 14 residues. The CDR3 protein is CASSQPGGYTEAFF. The DNA for the CDR3 is TGCGCCAGCAGCCAACCAGGGGGGTACACTGAAGCTTTCTTT.

In its sample, this clonotype was seen a few times. V is TRBV27 and J is TRBJ1-4; no clear D. Between the trimmed V and J ends, which lost 2 bases and 8 bases, there was a span of 9 bases. Germline CDR1 MNHEY, CDR2 SMNVEV (reference sequence). The CDR3 sequence is 13 residues long. CDR3 coding DNA: TGTGCCAGCAGTTTAACGGGAGAGGAAAAACTGTTTTTT. It codes for CASSLTGEEKLFF. Filled out from reference TRBV27 and TRBJ1-4, the complete variable domain reads EAQVTQNPRYLITVTGKKLTVTCSQNMNHEYMSWYRQDPGLGLRQIYYSMNVEVTDKGDVPEGYKVSRKEKRNFPLILESPSPNQTSLYFCASSLTGEEKLFFGSGTQLSVL.

This clonotype was recorded a few times. The chain joins TRBV7-9 to TRBJ2-7; 13 bases are shared with TRBD2. Germline V gene sequence: CDR1 SEHNR, CDR2 FQNEAQ (reference sequence). Losses at the gene ends were 1 base for V and 3 bases for J; bases not matched to a gene: 6. There are 17 residues in the CDR3. The CDR3, as DNA: TGTGCCAGCAGCTTAGGTCGCGGGACTAGCGGGGTCTACGAGCAGTACGTC. It yields the protein CASSLGRGTSGVYEQYV.

This clonotype came up a few times. The chain carries TRBV11-2 and TRBJ2-7, with 9 bases fitting TRBD1. Germline CDR1 and CDR2: SGHAT and FQNNGV. The CDR3 is 15 amino acids. V was pared by 6 bases and J by 2 bases, with 8 bases of the junction left unmatched. CDR3 region: CASRGDREGPYEQYF. CDR3 DNA sequence: TGTGCCAGCAGGGGGGACAGGGAGGGGCCCTACGAGCAGTACTTC.

The rearrangement links TRBV28 to TRBJ1-6; D remains ambiguous. CDR1 and CDR2 (germline): MDHEN, SYDVKM. The CDR3 spans 16 residues. Trimming pared 7 bases from V and 0 bases from J, leaving 13 bases between. The CDR3 region has the DNA TGTGCCAGCAACAAACAACGGAGCTCCTATAATTCACCCCTCCACTTT. Translating it yields CASNKQRSSYNSPLHF.

There are a few counts of this clonotype. This chain joins TRBV6-2 or TRBV6-3 and TRBJ2-7, with a tentative D call TRBD1 (6 bases). V was clipped by 2 bases and J by 4 bases, with 15 bases between them. Germline-derived CDR1 and CDR2 are MNHEY and SVGEGT. The CDR3 runs 15 residues. In DNA, the CDR3 is TGTGCCAGCAGTTACCGGTCAACAGGGAATTACGAGCAGTACTTC. This translates into CASSYRSTGNYEQYF.

This clonotype was counted ten times or more. The chain combines TRBV5-1 with TRBJ2-3; 13 bases align to TRBD2. Losses at the gene ends were 0 bases for V and 4 bases for J; bases not matched to a gene: 5. Germline V gives CDR1 SGHRS, CDR2 YFSETQ. The CDR3 spans 17 residues. CDR3 loop: CASSLAPTSGGADTQYF. CDR3 sequence (DNA): TGCGCCAGCAGCTTGGCTCCTACTAGCGGGGGGGCAGATACGCAGTATTTT.

This chain connects TRBV18 to TRBJ1-2; no firm D call. The CDR3 totals 12 residues. The V and J ends lost 2 bases and 8 bases respectively, with 9 bases between them. Germline lookup yields CDR1 KGHSH and CDR2 LQKENI. DNA for the CDR3: TGTGCCAGCTCACCAGGGATAGCAGGCTACACCTTC. Translating it yields CASSPGIAGYTF.

This clonotype was counted between two and nine times. The chain combines TRBV7-2 with TRBJ2-2; weak D call: TRBD2 (5 bases). Germline CDR1 and CDR2: SGHTA and FQGNSA. The germline V and J ends were trimmed by 1 base and 7 bases, with 10 bases remaining between them. CDR3 length: 14 residues. The CDR3 nucleotides are TGTGCCAGCAGCTTAGTCGGGGTTGGCGGGGAGCTGTTTTTT. This sequence encodes CASSLVGVGGELFF.

The table lists this clonotype with a few counts. The J gene is TRBJ1-5, the V gene TRBV12-3 or TRBV12-4; tentative D call: TRBD1 (5 bases). V was cut by 4 bases and J by 5 bases, with 12 bases left in between. The CDR3 runs 14 residues. CDR3 protein: CASSSWRGDQPQHF. Here the CDR3 DNA reads TGTGCCAGCAGTTCCTGGAGGGGCGATCAGCCCCAGCATTTT.

This clonotype was seen only a few times. The chain employs TRBV5-1 and TRBJ2-3; TRBD2 is a possible D gene (5 bases). V shed 6 bases and J shed 0 bases, with 17 bases lying between them. The germline CDR1 and CDR2 sequences are SGHRS and YFSETQ. CDR3 length: 16 amino acids. The CDR3 DNA reads as TGCGCCAGCAACCCCCGGGGTATCACTAGCACAGATACGCAGTATTTT. This gives the protein CASNPRGITSTDTQYF.

This clonotype appeared a few times. The chain has TRBV11-3 and TRBJ2-1, with 7 positions matching TRBD2. V trimming: 2 bases; J trimming: 9 bases; junction bases outside the gene matches: 7. The CDR3 is 14 amino acids. Germline CDR1 SGHNT, CDR2 YENEEA. Written as DNA, the CDR3 is TGTGCCAGCAGCTTAAAATGGGGGGGGGGTGAGCAGTTCTTC. Its protein is CASSLKWGGGEQFF.

This clonotype turned up a few times. This chain links TRBV4-3 with TRBJ2-3; the match to TRBD2 covers 8 bases. V trimming: 6 bases; J trimming: 4 bases; junction bases outside the gene matches: 9. Germline V lookup: CDR1 LGHNA, CDR2 YSLEER. The CDR3 loop spans 15 amino acids. In nucleotides, the CDR3 is TGCGCCAGCAGGCGGACTAGCCGCGCCGCAGATACGCAGTATTTT. It encodes CASRRTSRAADTQYF.

The chain joins TRBV4-3 to TRBJ1-1, with D uncertain. Germline CDR1 reads LGHNA; CDR2 reads YSLEER. The CDR3 loop spans 15 amino acids. Trimming took off 4 bases at V and 4 bases at J, with 16 bases between the two ends. The CDR3 protein is CASSLSWVDGTEAFF. The CDR3, as DNA: TGCGCCAGCAGCCTCTCTTGGGTGGATGGCACTGAAGCTTTCTTT.

This clonotype has a handful of counts. The V and J genes are TRBV5-6 and TRBJ2-7; a weak D match, TRBD1 (6 bases). Per germline, CDR1 SGHDT and CDR2 YYEEEE. The CDR3 runs 16 residues. Trimming left V 2 bases short and J 5 bases short, with 20 bases between. The CDR3 region is CASSFKTGIRSDEQYV. CDR3 DNA sequence: TGTGCCAGCAGCTTCAAAACAGGGATTCGGAGTGACGAGCAGTACGTC.

This clonotype showed up just a few times. V is TRBV3-1 and J is TRBJ2-7, with D perhaps matching TRBD2 (5 bases). CDR3 length: 16 residues. Trimming removed 9 bases from V and 0 bases from J, with 21 bases in between. In germline, CDR1 is LGHDT, CDR2 YNNKEL (reference sequence). The CDR3 sequence: CARGAVRATSSYEQYF. CDR3 bases: TGTGCCAGGGGTGCCGTGCGGGCAACGAGCTCCTACGAGCAGTACTTC.